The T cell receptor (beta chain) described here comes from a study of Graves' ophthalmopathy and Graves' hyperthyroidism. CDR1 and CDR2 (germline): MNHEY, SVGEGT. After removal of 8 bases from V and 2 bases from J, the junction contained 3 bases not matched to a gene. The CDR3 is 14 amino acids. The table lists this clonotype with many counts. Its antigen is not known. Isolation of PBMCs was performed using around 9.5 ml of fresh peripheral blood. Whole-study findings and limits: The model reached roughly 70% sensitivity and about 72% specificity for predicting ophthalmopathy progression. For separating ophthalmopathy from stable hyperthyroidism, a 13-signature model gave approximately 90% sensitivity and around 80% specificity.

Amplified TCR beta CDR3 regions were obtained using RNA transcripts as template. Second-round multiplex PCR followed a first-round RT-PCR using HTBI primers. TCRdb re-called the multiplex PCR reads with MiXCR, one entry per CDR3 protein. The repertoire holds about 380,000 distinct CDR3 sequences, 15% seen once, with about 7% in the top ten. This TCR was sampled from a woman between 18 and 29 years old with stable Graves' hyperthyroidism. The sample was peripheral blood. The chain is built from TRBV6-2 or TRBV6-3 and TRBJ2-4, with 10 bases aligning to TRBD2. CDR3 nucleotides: TGTGCCAGCGCTAGCGGGGGAACCAAAAACATTCAGTACTTC. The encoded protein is CASASGGTKNIQYF.